Shown below are 15 T cell receptor beta chains from a single sample sequenced in a study of T cell repertoires in cytomegalovirus infection. Antigens of these TCRs are unknown. TCRdb reprocessed the reads via MiXCR and lists one record per CDR3 protein. This table holds some 270,000 distinct CDR3 sequences, about 20% found once. The specimen comprised cultured PBMCs, sampled from culture after CMV antigen stimulation. Receptors were obtained from a human donor in good health (CMV status not recorded). Some clones in this sample may be carry-over from other donors' samples.

The chain joins TRBV9 to TRBJ1-6, with D perhaps matching TRBD1 (5 bases). This CDR3 is 13 amino acids long. Germline V gene data show CDR1 as SGDLS and CDR2 as YYNGEE. The V end was cut by 4 bases, the J end by 5 bases, with 7 bases between. The CDR3 bases are TGTGCCAGCAGCCGGGGGAATAATTCACCCCTCCACTTT. It is translated as CASSRGNNSPLHF. The whole variable domain, remainder taken from reference TRBV9 and TRBJ1-6, is DSGVTQTPKHLITATGQRVTLRCSPRSGDLSVYWYQQSLDQGLQFLIQYYNGEERAKGNILERFSAQQFPDLHSELNLSSLELGDSALYFCASSRGNNSPLHFGNGTRLTVT.

With respect to this clonotype: Likely a read error: the CDR3 ends without its conserved phenylalanine or tryptophan. The chain combines TRBV5-1 with TRBJ2-7; D is unclear. Trimming shortened V by 4 bases and J by 6 bases, and 8 bases separated the two germline ends. Germline V gives CDR1 SGHRS, CDR2 YFSETQ. The CDR3 has 11 amino acids. The CDR3 coding sequence is TGCGCCAGCAGCCCCAGCTCCGAGCAGTACTAC. Translation gives CASSPSSEQYY.

The rearrangement links TRBV7-8 to TRBJ1-2; D may be TRBD1 (6 bases). Germline CDR1 is SGHVS and CDR2 is FQNEAQ. The CDR3 sequence is 16 residues long. Trimming stripped 1 base from V and 8 bases from J, with 20 bases between. CDR3 region: CASSLGGQPGAGGYTF. CDR3 coding DNA: TGTGCCAGCAGCTTAGGGGGCCAGCCGGGGGCCGGCGGCTACACCTTC. Variable domain in full (rest from reference TRBV7-8 and TRBJ1-2): GAGVSQSPRYKVAKRGQDVALRCDPISGHVSLFWYQQALGQGPEFLTYFQNEAQLDKSGLPSDRFFAERPEGSVSTLKIQRTQQEDSAVYLCASSLGGQPGAGGYTFGSGTRLTVV.

This clonotype was recorded at least ten times. The V gene is TRBV7-2, the J gene TRBJ2-1, with D possibly being TRBD1 (5 bases). From germline, CDR1 is SGHTA and CDR2 FQGNSA. CDR3 length: 15 amino acids. The V and J ends lost 3 bases and 2 bases respectively, with 11 bases between them. The CDR3 sequence is CASSLGRVPYNEQFF. In DNA form, the CDR3 reads TGTGCCAGCAGCTTGGGCAGGGTACCCTACAATGAGCAGTTCTTC.

This clonotype was counted only a few times. The chain uses TRBV14 and TRBJ1-2; no firm D call. V lost 0 bases to trimming and J lost 8 bases, with 16 bases between them. The CDR3 is 15 amino acids. Germline-derived CDR1 and CDR2 are SGHDN and FVKESK. CDR3 sequence reads: CASSQEQPRIGGYTF. The CDR3 nucleotides read TGTGCCAGCAGCCAAGAACAGCCCCGAATAGGCGGCTACACCTTC.

This clonotype was found a few times. J is TRBJ1-1 and V is TRBV12-3 or TRBV12-4; D uncertain. The CDR3 contains 15 residues. The germline V and J ends were trimmed by 5 bases and 1 base, with 14 bases remaining between them. CDR3 residues: CASSLHLGPNTEAFF. The CDR3 nucleotides read TGTGCCAGCAGTCTACATCTCGGACCGAACACTGAAGCTTTCTTT.

The chain uses TRBV7-2 and TRBJ2-1, with D uncertain. The V gene lost 1 base and the J gene lost 6 bases, with 13 bases spanning the gap. The germline V gene encodes CDR1 SGHTA and CDR2 FQGNSA. CDR3 size: 15 residues. The CDR3 sequence is CASSLGSTPLNEQFF. The CDR3 bases are TGTGCCAGCAGCTTAGGCTCTACCCCTCTCAATGAGCAGTTCTTC.

The CDR3 DNA follows: TGTGCCAGCAGCCTGGAGGGGGCCAACGTCCTGACTTTC. It codes for CASSLEGANVLTF. The chain combines TRBV7-9 with TRBJ2-6; D is ambiguous. CDR1 is SEHNR and CDR2 is FQNEAQ in the germline V gene (reference sequence). With 5 bases removed from V and 4 bases from J, the gap between germline ends came to 6 bases. This CDR3 contains 13 residues.

The table lists this clonotype with many counts. This chain links TRBV7-2 with TRBJ1-1; D call uncertain. The CDR3 is 14 residues long. The V end was cut by 7 bases, the J end by 1 base, with 13 bases between. Germline V CDR1 and CDR2: SGHTA, FQGNSA. The CDR3 loop reads CASTPARENTEAFF. CDR3 nucleotide sequence: TGTGCCAGCACCCCCGCGAGGGAGAACACTGAAGCTTTCTTT.

This clonotype was detected many times. The chain joins TRBV5-6 to TRBJ1-5; TRBD1 might be the D (5 bases). The CDR3 covers 15 residues. With 4 bases removed from V and 5 bases from J, the gap between germline ends came to 16 bases. CDR1 is SGHDT, CDR2 YYEEEE, per germline. As DNA, the CDR3 is TGTGCCAGCAGCCTGTTGGGGCGCAATGATCAGCCCCAGCATTTT. This encodes CASSLLGRNDQPQHF.

This clonotype was counted a few times. The chain carries TRBV28 and TRBJ2-3; D tentatively fits TRBD1 or TRBD2 (7 bases each). The V end lost 8 bases, the J end lost 7 bases, and 19 bases lay between the germline ends. Germline V gene data show CDR1 as MDHEN and CDR2 as SYDVKM. The CDR3 is made up of 14 amino acids. The CDR3 reads CASCDRDSGNTQYF. CDR3 DNA: TGTGCCAGCTGCGACCGGGACAGCGGGAATACGCAGTATTTT.

V and J are TRBV7-2 and TRBJ1-6, with 7 positions matching TRBD1. Trimming removed 2 bases from V and 7 bases from J; junction bases left unmatched: 5. Germline loops: CDR1 SGHTA, CDR2 FQGNSA. CDR3 size: 15 residues. Here the CDR3 DNA reads TGTGCCAGCAGCTTAACAGGGGCGGGCAATTCACCCCTCCACTTT. Translated, it gives CASSLTGAGNSPLHF.

This chain connects TRBV19 to TRBJ2-7; a possible D gene is TRBD2 (5 bases). CDR1 is LNHDA and CDR2 is SQIVND in the germline V gene (reference sequence). Trimming removed 0 bases from V and 2 bases from J, with 11 bases in between. This CDR3 is built from 15 residues. The CDR3 protein is CASSIELAVPYEQYF. The CDR3 DNA reads TGTGCCAGTAGTATAGAGCTAGCTGTCCCCTACGAGCAGTACTTC.

This clonotype was seen only a few times. The chain has TRBV19 and TRBJ2-5; 8 bases agree with TRBD2. V dropped 7 bases and J dropped 2; count of bases not matched to a gene: 6. Germline assignment: CDR1 LNHDA and CDR2 SQIVND (reference sequence). CDR3 length: 14 amino acids. CDR3 in amino acids: CASKVGLAQETQYF. The CDR3 region has the DNA TGTGCCAGTAAAGTAGGACTAGCACAAGAGACCCAGTACTTC.

This clonotype has a handful of counts. The chain is built from TRBV12-3 or TRBV12-4 and TRBJ2-1; D is uncertain. The CDR3 is 16 amino acids. The germline V and J ends were trimmed by 0 bases and 0 bases, with 9 bases remaining between them. This CDR3 is CASSLAPLSSYNEQFF. For the CDR3, the DNA is TGTGCCAGCAGTTTAGCCCCCCTGAGCTCCTACAATGAGCAGTTCTTC.